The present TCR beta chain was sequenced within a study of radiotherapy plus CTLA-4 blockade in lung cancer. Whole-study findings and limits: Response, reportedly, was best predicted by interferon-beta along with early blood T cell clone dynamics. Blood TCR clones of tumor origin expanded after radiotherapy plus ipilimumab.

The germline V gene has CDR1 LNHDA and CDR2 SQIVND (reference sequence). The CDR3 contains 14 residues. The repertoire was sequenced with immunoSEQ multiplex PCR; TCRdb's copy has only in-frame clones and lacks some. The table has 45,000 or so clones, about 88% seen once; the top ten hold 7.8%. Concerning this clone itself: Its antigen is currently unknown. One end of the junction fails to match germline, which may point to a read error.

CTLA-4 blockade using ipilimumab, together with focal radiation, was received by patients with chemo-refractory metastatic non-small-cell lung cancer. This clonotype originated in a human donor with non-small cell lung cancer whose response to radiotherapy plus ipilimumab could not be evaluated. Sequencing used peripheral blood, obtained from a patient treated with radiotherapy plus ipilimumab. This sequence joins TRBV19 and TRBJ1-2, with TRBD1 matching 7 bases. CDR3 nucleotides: TGTGCCGGTAGCGGGACAGCTGCTAACTATGGCTACACCTTC. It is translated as CAGSGTAANYGYTF.